Sequencing of this TCR beta chain was carried out in a study of tumor-infiltrating lymphocytes in primary liver carcinoma. Study at large: The study enrolled male and female patients aged 30 to 69 years. Stage T1-T3 N0M0 tumors measured about 4.2 to 10 cm at most. General study findings and limits: Compared with blood, tumor repertoires held significantly more in their top 250 clones.

With a constant-region primer, TCR beta cDNA was made from approximately 500 ng of total RNA. Modified slightly, ARM-PCR produced TCR beta libraries over three nested multiplex PCR rounds. The opening two PCR rounds, roughly 11 cycles each, paired TRBV1-TRBV30 forward primers with a C-beta reverse primer. TCRdb recomputed calls from the multiplex PCR reads with MiXCR, one row per CDR3 protein. The table records fewer than 50,000 distinct CDR3 sequences, roughly 80% of them present only once. Germline CDR1 and CDR2: GTSNPN and SVGIG (reference sequence). The germline V and J ends were trimmed by 2 bases and 4 bases, with 17 bases remaining between them. The CDR3 runs 15 residues. This clonotype was seen at least ten times. The antigen is unknown. Between roughly 20 and 32 mg of unsorted bulk tissue served as the source from which RNA and DNA were co-extracted. Chronic HBV infection, which was untreated, was present in the patients.

The chain couples TRBV30 to TRBJ1-2; D gene unclear. Sequenced: tumor-adjacent normal liver tissue. The source is a woman in her thirties with primary liver carcinoma and hepatitis B virus infection. The CDR3 nucleotides read TGTGCCTGGAGTACTAGTCGGGGTAGAGTCTATGGCTACACCTTC. Translated: CAWSTSRGRVYGYTF. Using reference TRBV30 and TRBJ1-2 for the parts outside the CDR3, the full variable domain is SQTIHQWPATLVQPVGSPLSLECTVEGTSNPNLYWYRQAAGRGLQLLFYSVGIGQISSEVPQNLSASRPQDRQFILSSKKLLLSDSGFYLCAWSTSRGRVYGYTFGSGTRLTVV.